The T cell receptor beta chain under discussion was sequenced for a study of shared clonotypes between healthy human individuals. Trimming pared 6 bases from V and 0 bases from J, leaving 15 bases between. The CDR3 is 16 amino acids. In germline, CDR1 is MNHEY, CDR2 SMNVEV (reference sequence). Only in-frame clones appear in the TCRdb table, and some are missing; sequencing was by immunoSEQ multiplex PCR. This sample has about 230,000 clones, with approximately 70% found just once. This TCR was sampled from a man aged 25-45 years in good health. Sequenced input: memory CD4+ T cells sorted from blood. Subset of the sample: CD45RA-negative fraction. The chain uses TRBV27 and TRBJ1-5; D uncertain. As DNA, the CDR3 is TGTGCCAGCAGGAGTAGGGCAGACCATAGCAATCAGCCCCAGCATTTT. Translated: CASRSRADHSNQPQHF.